Reported below is one T cell receptor (beta chain). The specificity of this receptor is unknown. No base qualities exist here, and no much larger clone lies one base off it. Interpreted using the paper, the time point label stands for: baseline before first vaccination. Samples from vaccinated people were obtained from the UK trials COV001 and COV002, which included a single-blind randomized controlled phase 2/3 trial of AZD1222 (ChAdOx1 nCoV-19) in healthy adults. For TCRbeta chain sequencing, PBMC samples from trial participants were taken at day 0 and at day 28 after the second dose. The sample is drawn from a study of T cell responses to AZD1222 COVID-19 vaccine (dated by TCRdb to the early 2020s). Study-wide context: Because spike-specific TCR depth and breadth did not differ between the two schedules, AZD1222 recipients who got a second dose at roughly 4 weeks were pooled with those who got a second dose at roughly 12 weeks. TCR sequencing was performed for 230 to 250 trial participants, of whom about 200 were given two doses of AZD1222 and roughly 25 were given two doses of MenACWY control vaccine. Trial participants were enrolled into age subgroups of 18-55, 56-69 and 70-plus years, which contained around 140, 26 and 57 TCR-sequenced participants, respectively. Broader findings and caveats from the paper: A significant rise in spike-specific TCR breadth and depth was observed after two AZD1222 doses relative to day 0 and relative to MenACWY recipients. Participants were mostly white British, with more females than males. The authors suggested clonal diversity may have been underestimated. Nearly half of unique spike-specific TCRs reportedly recognized epitopes outside regions mutated in the B.1.351 and B.1.1.7 variants. In the small 56-69-year group, the increase in depth fell short of significance, most likely because of low power. The whole spike protein was spanned by vaccine-associated CD4 TCRs, and dominant responses were seen in regions 160-218 and 743-854. Conclusions about previously exposed vaccinees are limited because only five to seven AZD1222 recipients were SARS-CoV-2 seropositive at baseline. Because no day 14 peak-response samples were available, the repertoires could be characterized only after the peak T cell response.

The CDR3 regions of human TCRbeta chains were subjected to immunosequencing. The study's processing was this. TCRs in the repertoires were matched against a reference library of SARS-CoV-2-specific TCRs that had been generated with the MIRA antigen-specificity platform. Breadth meant the fraction of unique TCRs that were SARS-CoV-2-associated, whereas depth meant the fraction of total T cells that were SARS-CoV-2-associated. Using the MIRA data, each spike-specific TCR was assigned both to the spike region to which the TCR was reactive and to a CD4 or CD8 class. Log10-transformed breadth and depth values were compared by one-way ANOVA with Sidak's multiple comparisons tests. Held by TCRdb, this immuneACCESS table contains in-frame sequences only and omits some clones. Under half of the omission traces to an unresolved V gene where checked; the cause of the rest is unknown. V and J calls and clone size are those listed in that table; D and trimming were worked out from the DNA. The sample profile shows approximately 100,000 clones; approximately 87% of them were found once. The top ten hold around 3.2% of the sample.

The clonotype originates from an adult in good health. Source: peripheral blood, taken on day 0 of AZD1222 vaccination.

The DNA reads TGTGCCAGCAGCTCCGACATGTCCTATGGCTACACCTTC. Its protein reads: CASSSDMSYGYTF. Recombination connected TRBV5-5 to TRBJ1-2, with the D segment identity uncertain. V loses 3 bases, J loses 4 bases, and the germline ends lie 10 bases apart. Sequences SGHKS (CDR1) and YYEKEE (CDR2) are obtained from the germline V gene (reference sequence). Its CDR3 holds 13 amino acids, cysteine through phenylalanine. Left in the record is the CDR3 DNA by itself, 39 bases read in frame from the first base.